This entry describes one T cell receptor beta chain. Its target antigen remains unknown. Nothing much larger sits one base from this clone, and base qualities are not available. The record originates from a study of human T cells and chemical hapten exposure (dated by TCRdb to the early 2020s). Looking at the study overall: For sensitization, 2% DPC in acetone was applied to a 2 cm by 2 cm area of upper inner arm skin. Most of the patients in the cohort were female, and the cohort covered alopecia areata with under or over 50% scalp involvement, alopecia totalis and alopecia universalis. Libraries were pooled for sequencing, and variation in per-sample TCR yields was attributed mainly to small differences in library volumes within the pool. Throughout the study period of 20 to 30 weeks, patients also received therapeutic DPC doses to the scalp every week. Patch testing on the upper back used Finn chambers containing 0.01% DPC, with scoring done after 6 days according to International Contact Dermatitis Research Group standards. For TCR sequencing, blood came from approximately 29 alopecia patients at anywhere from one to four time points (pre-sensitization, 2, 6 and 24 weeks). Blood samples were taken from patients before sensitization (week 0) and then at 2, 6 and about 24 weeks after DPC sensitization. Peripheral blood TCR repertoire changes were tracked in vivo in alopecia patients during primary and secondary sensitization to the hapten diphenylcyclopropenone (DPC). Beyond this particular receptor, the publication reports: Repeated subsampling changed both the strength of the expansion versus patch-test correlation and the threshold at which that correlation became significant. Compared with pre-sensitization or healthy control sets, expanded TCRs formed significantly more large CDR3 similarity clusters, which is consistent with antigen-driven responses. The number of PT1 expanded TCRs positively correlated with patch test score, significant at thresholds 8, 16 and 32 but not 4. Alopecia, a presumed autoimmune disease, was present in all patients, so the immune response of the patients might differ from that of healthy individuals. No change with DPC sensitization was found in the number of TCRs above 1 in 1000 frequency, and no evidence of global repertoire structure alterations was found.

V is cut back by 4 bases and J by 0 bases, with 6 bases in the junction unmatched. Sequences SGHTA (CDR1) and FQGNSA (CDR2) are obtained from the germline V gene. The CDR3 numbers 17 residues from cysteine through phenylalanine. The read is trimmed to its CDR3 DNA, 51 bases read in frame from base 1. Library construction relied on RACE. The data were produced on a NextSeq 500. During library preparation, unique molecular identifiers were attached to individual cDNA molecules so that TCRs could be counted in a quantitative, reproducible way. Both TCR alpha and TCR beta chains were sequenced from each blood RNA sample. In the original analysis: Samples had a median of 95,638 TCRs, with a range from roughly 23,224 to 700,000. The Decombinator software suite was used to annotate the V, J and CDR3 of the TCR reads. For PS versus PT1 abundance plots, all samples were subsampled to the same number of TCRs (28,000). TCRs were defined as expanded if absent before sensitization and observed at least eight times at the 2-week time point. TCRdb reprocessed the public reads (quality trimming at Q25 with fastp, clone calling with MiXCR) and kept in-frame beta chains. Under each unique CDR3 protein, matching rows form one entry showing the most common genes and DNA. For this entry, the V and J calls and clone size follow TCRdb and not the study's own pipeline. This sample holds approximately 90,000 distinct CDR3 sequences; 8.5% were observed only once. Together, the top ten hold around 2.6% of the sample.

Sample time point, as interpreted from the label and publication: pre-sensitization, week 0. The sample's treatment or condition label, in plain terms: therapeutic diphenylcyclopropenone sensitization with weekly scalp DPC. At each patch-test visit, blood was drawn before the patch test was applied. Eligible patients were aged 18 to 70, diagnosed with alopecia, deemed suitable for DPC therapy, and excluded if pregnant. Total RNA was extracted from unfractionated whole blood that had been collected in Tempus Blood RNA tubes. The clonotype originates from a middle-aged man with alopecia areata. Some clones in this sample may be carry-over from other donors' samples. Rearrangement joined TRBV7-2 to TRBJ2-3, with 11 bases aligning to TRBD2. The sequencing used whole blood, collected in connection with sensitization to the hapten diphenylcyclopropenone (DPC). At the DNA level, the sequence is TGTGCCAGCAGCTCGACAGGGACTAGCGGTAGCACAGATACGCAGTATTTT. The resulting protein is CASSSTGTSGSTDTQYF.